A single sample is the source of the 23 T cell receptor beta chains below, sequenced in a study of blood T cell repertoires in COVID-19 (dated by TCRdb to about 2020). The method was the immunoSEQ multiplex PCR assay. TCRdb re-hosts the immuneACCESS table, in-frame sequences only. Its copies lack some clones; in the studies checked, an unresolved V gene accounts for under half of them, and the cause for the rest is not known. The sample table records under 300,000 clones; approximately 86% of these occur just once. 5.5% to 9% of the sample is in the top ten clones. Sequencing was carried out using peripheral blood. The receptors stem from a woman between 70 and 85 years old with active or convalescent COVID-19.

Only a few counts were recorded for this clone. Distinct nucleotide sequences in the sample also encode this CDR3. The rearrangement links TRBV27 to TRBJ1-1, with D possibly matching TRBD1 (6 bases). Germline V gene lookup returns CDR1 MNHEY and CDR2 SMNVEV (reference sequence). Trimming cost V 3 bases and J 2 bases, with 7 bases left between them. This CDR3 region has 13 residues. CDR3 protein: CASSLGANTEAFF. The CDR3 region has the DNA TGTGCCAGCAGTTTGGGGGCCAACACTGAAGCTTTCTTT.

The J gene is TRBJ1-5, the V gene TRBV5-6; D is unresolved. Germline loops: CDR1 SGHDT, CDR2 YYEEEE. The CDR3 is 15 residues long. Trimming stripped 2 bases from V and 11 bases from J, with 20 bases between. The CDR3, as DNA: TGTGCCAGCAGCTTTTGGGGTGCGGGAATAGATGCCCAGCATTTT. Translated: CASSFWGAGIDAQHF. The full variable domain, in which reference TRBV5-6 and TRBJ1-5 provide the parts outside the CDR3, is DAGVTQSPTHLIKTRGQQVTLRCSPKSGHDTVSWYQQALGQGPQFIFQYYEEEERQRGNFPDRFSGHQFPNYSSELNVNALLLGDSALYLCASSFWGAGIDAQHFGDGTRLSIL.

V gene TRBV5-4 combines with J gene TRBJ1-1, with TRBD1 matching over 8 bases. The CDR3 extends over 15 amino acids. The germline V gene encodes CDR1 SGHNT and CDR2 YYREEE (reference sequence). V dropped 4 bases and J dropped 7; count of bases not matched to a gene: 12. The CDR3 DNA follows: TGTGCCAGCAGCGGGAGGACAGGGAGAATAGTTGAAGCTTTCTTT. Translating it yields CASSGRTGRIVEAFF.

The chain employs TRBV12-5 and TRBJ1-2; D is unresolved. The germline V gene encodes CDR1 LGHNT and CDR2 FRNRAP. V was shortened by 1 base and J by 6 bases, with 9 bases between the two germline ends. The CDR3 contains 13 residues. The CDR3 sequence is CASGLAPGHGYTF. Written as DNA, the CDR3 is TGTGCTAGTGGTTTGGCCCCAGGCCATGGCTACACCTTC.

In its sample, this clone was seen once. This rearrangement joins TRBV7-2 to TRBJ1-2, with D possibly being TRBD1 (6 bases). CDR1 and CDR2 (germline): SGHTA, FQGNSA. Trimming took off 1 base at V and 1 base at J, with 10 bases between the two ends. CDR3 length equals 15 residues. CDR3 nucleotides: TGTGCCAGCAGCTTAGAGGGAGGGGGTAACTATGGCTACACCTTC. Protein: CASSLEGGGNYGYTF.

The rearrangement joins TRBV12-3 or TRBV12-4 to TRBJ1-2; no clear D gene. This CDR3 is 13 amino acids long. V gave up 3 bases and J gave up 2 bases, with 7 bases separating them. CDR3 in amino acids: CASSFIQNYGYTF. The DNA of the CDR3 is TGTGCCAGCAGTTTTATACAGAACTATGGCTACACCTTC.

The chain couples TRBV7-2 to TRBJ2-1; a weak D match, TRBD1 (6 bases). Germline V CDR1 and CDR2: SGHTA, FQGNSA. CDR3 length: 15 amino acids. Trimming removed 1 base at V and 4 bases at J, with 11 bases between. The CDR3 here is CASSLGGQRYNEQFF. CDR3 nucleotide sequence: TGTGCCAGCAGCTTAGGGGGGCAGAGATACAATGAGCAGTTCTTC.

The chain is built from TRBV29-1 and TRBJ1-2; 7 nucleotides line up with TRBD1. The length of the CDR3 is 14 residues. With 0 bases clipped from V and 8 bases from J, the junction kept 9 bases outside the gene matches. The V gene's germline CDR1 is SQVTM and CDR2 ANQGSEA. The CDR3 DNA reads as TGCAGCGTTGAAGATAAGGGGACAGCTGGGGGCTACACCTTC. This translates into CSVEDKGTAGGYTF.

In the case of this clone: The sample holds other DNA sequences that translate to the same CDR3. This rearrangement joins TRBV7-2 to TRBJ1-1, with D possibly TRBD1 on 5 matching bases. The CDR3 extends over 14 amino acids. Germline-derived CDR1 and CDR2 are SGHTA and FQGNSA. The V and J ends lost 2 bases and 5 bases respectively, with 12 bases between them. CDR3 bases: TGTGCCAGCAGCTTAACGGGTGGGGGGACTGAAGCTTTCTTT. This translates into CASSLTGGGTEAFF.

The chain couples TRBV19 to TRBJ1-1, with TRBD1 identical over 8 bases. Trimming took 5 bases from V and 4 from J; bases not matched to a gene: 6. The V gene's germline CDR1 is LNHDA and CDR2 SQIVND (reference sequence). The CDR3 covers 14 residues. The CDR3 region is CASSVTGVSTEAFF. CDR3 nucleotides: TGTGCCAGTAGTGTGACAGGGGTTAGCACTGAAGCTTTCTTT.

This chain links TRBV12-3 or TRBV12-4 with TRBJ1-2, with no clear D. CDR3 length equals 13 residues. V lost 3 bases and J 4 bases, leaving 9 bases between the germline ends. CDR3 residues: CASSFGGTYGYTF. Written as DNA, the CDR3 is TGTGCCAGCAGTTTTGGCGGAACCTATGGCTACACCTTC.

This chain uses TRBV18 with TRBJ1-1; D might be TRBD1 (5 bases). This CDR3 contains 14 residues. Germline V lookup: CDR1 KGHSH, CDR2 LQKENI. Trimming cost V 2 bases and J 0 bases, with 7 bases left between them. CDR3: CASSPGRVNTEAFF. DNA for the CDR3: TGTGCCAGCTCACCAGGCAGGGTGAACACTGAAGCTTTCTTT.

This chain uses TRBV3-1 (or the pseudogene TRBV3-2) with TRBJ1-6; the match to TRBD1 covers 8 bases. Germline CDR1 is LGHDT and CDR2 is YNNKEL (reference sequence). This CDR3 has 16 amino acids. Trimming took 4 bases from V and 7 from J; bases not matched to a gene: 9. CDR3 sequence (DNA): TGTGCCAGCAGCCTTCGACAGGGGAAGGCAAATTCACCCCTCCACTTT. As protein: CASSLRQGKANSPLHF.

This rearrangement joins TRBV10-2 to TRBJ2-3; 9 bases map to TRBD1. Germline values: CDR1 WSHSY, CDR2 SAAADI. This CDR3 spans 14 amino acids. Losses at the gene ends were 6 bases for V and 5 bases for J; bases not matched to a gene: 6. The CDR3 protein is CASRKQGAIDTQYF. The CDR3 nucleotides read TGCGCCAGCAGGAAACAGGGGGCTATAGATACGCAGTATTTT.

This chain links TRBV6-5 with TRBJ1-6, with TRBD1 matching over 9 bases. The CDR3 runs to 16 residues. The V gene's germline CDR1 is MNHEY and CDR2 SVGAGI. V lost 0 bases, J lost 7 bases, and 4 bases stayed unmatched. CDR3 residues: CASSYSGQGKNSPLHF. The CDR3, as DNA: TGTGCCAGCAGTTACTCGGGACAGGGAAAAAATTCACCCCTCCACTTT.

This rearrangement joins TRBV12-3 or TRBV12-4 to TRBJ1-2; TRBD1 might be the D (5 bases). The CDR3 runs 13 residues. The V and J ends lost 5 bases and 6 bases respectively, with 13 bases between them. CDR3 nucleotide sequence: TGTGCCAGCAGTCCGGGGGGTGGGAATGGCTACACCTTC. It is translated as CASSPGGGNGYTF.

This clone showed up just once. The chain is built from TRBV7-2 and TRBJ2-7, with D perhaps TRBD1 (6 bases). The CDR3 runs 14 residues. Germline loops: CDR1 SGHTA, CDR2 FQGNSA. Between the trimmed V and J ends, which lost 4 bases and 7 bases, there was a span of 17 bases. The CDR3 sequence is CASSSRWGPLEQYF. The CDR3 bases are TGTGCCAGCAGCTCACGCTGGGGGCCTTTGGAGCAGTACTTC.

This sequence joins TRBV29-1 and TRBJ1-1, with a possible D match to TRBD1 (5 bases). CDR3 length: 10 residues. Germline CDR1 and CDR2: SQVTM and ANQGSEA. V was trimmed by 5 bases and J by 8 bases, leaving 9 bases between them. CDR3 protein: CSVQGDEAFF. The CDR3 region has the DNA TGCAGCGTTCAGGGCGACGAAGCTTTCTTT.

V and J are TRBV19 and TRBJ1-1, with D possibly matching TRBD1 (5 bases). V shed 4 bases and J shed 0 bases, with 12 bases lying between them. The CDR3 length is 15 residues. Germline V CDR1 and CDR2: LNHDA, SQIVND (reference sequence). The chain's CDR3 is CASSTGGFMNTEAFF. The CDR3 DNA is TGTGCCAGTAGTACCGGGGGGTTCATGAACACTGAAGCTTTCTTT.

The CDR3 loop is CASSGDRANQPQHF. CDR3 DNA sequence: TGTGCCAGCAGTGGCGACAGGGCCAATCAGCCCCAGCATTTT. The V call is TRBV27, the J call TRBJ1-5, with 7 positions matching TRBD1. CDR1 MNHEY and CDR2 SMNVEV come from the germline V gene (reference sequence). The CDR3 has 14 amino acids. V trimming: 5 bases; J trimming: 3 bases; junction bases outside the gene matches: 4.

This clone was counted between two and nine times. This chain joins TRBV7-8 and TRBJ1-2; TRBD1 aligns across 7 bases. The V gene end was trimmed by 5 bases and the J gene end by 3 bases; junction bases not matched to a gene: 3. Germline-derived CDR1 and CDR2 are SGHVS and FQNEAQ. The CDR3 loop spans 13 amino acids. The CDR3: CASSRDRDYGYTF. DNA for the CDR3: TGTGCCAGCAGCCGGGACAGAGACTATGGCTACACCTTC.

V usage is TRBV6-6 and J usage is TRBJ2-5, with TRBD2 identical over 10 bases. Germline loops: CDR1 MNHNY, CDR2 SVGAGI (reference sequence). This CDR3 has 18 amino acids. J gave up 3 bases and V 5 bases, and 15 bases lay outside the gene matches. CDR3 residues: CASSRIGLAVFAKETQYF. CDR3 nucleotides: TGTGCCAGCAGTCGAATAGGACTAGCGGTTTTTGCTAAAGAGACCCAGTACTTC.

The rearrangement uses TRBV6-5 and TRBJ1-5; 7 positions agree with TRBD1. V lost 4 bases and J lost 7; bases outside the gene matches: 7. Germline CDR1 MNHEY, CDR2 SVGAGI. There are 14 residues in the CDR3. The CDR3 DNA follows: TGTGCCAGCAGTTCGCAGGGGGGACGGCAGCCCCAGCATTTT. Translated: CASSSQGGRQPQHF.